This T cell receptor beta chain was obtained from a study of T cell repertoires in cytomegalovirus infection. About the study: Through public TCR beta signatures, both CMV infection and matching HLA type were indicated.

Findings and limits, study-wide: The ex vivo response was dominated by HLA-C-restricted CMV-specific TCR beta clonotypes. Summed public TCR beta family frequency identified CMV carriers bearing the relevant HLA.

TCRdb called the reads again in MiXCR, with one record for every CDR3 protein. The sample records around 100,000 distinct CDR3 sequences, approximately 17% being singletons. The CDR3 length is 16 residues. Germline values: CDR1 LNHDA, CDR2 SQIVND (reference sequence). The V and J ends lost 7 bases and 0 bases respectively, with 16 bases between them. This clonotype was counted many times. The antigen remains undetermined. Sequencing was performed on PBMCs. The genes are TRBV19 and TRBJ1-5; D remains unclear. The sequence came from a human donor in good health (CMV status not recorded). Some clones in this sample may be carry-over from other donors' samples. This chain's CDR3 is CASTSSVFYSNQPQHF. The CDR3 bases are TGTGCCAGTACGTCCTCGGTATTTTATAGCAATCAGCCCCAGCATTTT.